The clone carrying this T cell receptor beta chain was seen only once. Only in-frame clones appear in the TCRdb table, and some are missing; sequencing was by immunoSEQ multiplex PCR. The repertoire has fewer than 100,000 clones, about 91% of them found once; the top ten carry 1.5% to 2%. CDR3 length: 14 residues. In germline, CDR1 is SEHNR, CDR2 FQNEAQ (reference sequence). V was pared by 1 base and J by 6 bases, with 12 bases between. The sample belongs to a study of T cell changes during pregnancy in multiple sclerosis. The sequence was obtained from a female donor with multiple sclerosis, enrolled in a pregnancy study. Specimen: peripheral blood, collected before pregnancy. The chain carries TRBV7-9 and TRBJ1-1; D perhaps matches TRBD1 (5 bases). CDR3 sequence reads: CASSLGRGMAEAFF. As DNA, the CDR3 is TGTGCCAGCAGCTTAGGAAGGGGTATGGCTGAAGCTTTCTTT.